This T cell receptor beta chain stems from a study of T-cell reconstitution after alpha-beta-depleted transplantation in children. Study findings and constraints: When one year had passed after transplant, most T-cell counts and diversity came from newly produced T cells. Some patients' high day-60 TCRbeta diversity was attributed to recipient cells surviving conditioning.

This clonotype has ten or more counts. Its antigen is not identified. Preparation of the TCRbeta library used unique molecular identifiers. TCRdb re-derived calls from the PCR reads in MiXCR, one entry per CDR3 protein. The sample has hundreds of thousands of distinct CDR3 sequences, approximately 10% seen once. J lost 7 bases, V lost 4 bases, and 7 bases had no gene match. This CDR3 has 15 amino acids. CDR1 and CDR2 (germline): SGHAT, FQNNGV. The receptor was derived from a child under two years old with acute myeloid leukemia, due to receive a stem cell transplant. This chain connects TRBV11-2 to TRBJ1-6; 7 bases align to TRBD1. The input for sequencing was PBMCs, taken before TCRalphabeta/CD19-depleted stem cell transplant. The CDR3 DNA reads TGTGCCAGCAGCTCCCTGAGGGGGCGCAATTCACCCCTCCACTTT. Translation: CASSSLRGRNSPLHF.